This T cell receptor (beta chain) appears in the sequencing data of a study of cytomegalovirus exposure and HLA in healthy donors. The PCR made use of 60 Vbeta and 13 Jbeta primers. Generated by immunoSEQ multiplex PCR, the TCRdb table keeps only in-frame clones and is missing some. Altogether more than 90,000 clones are present, roughly four fifths being singletons, with the ten largest covering approximately 0.6%. Worth noting for this clone: The target antigen is unknown.

Trimming removed 6 bases from V and 3 bases from J, with 20 bases in between. The CDR3 covers 16 residues. Germline assignment: CDR1 SNHLY and CDR2 FYNNEI. Study-wide points: TCR beta V- and J-gene trimming, according to a later analysis, was linked to a missense DCLRE1C variant. For most TCR beta V segments, an earlier analysis put the productive rate at about 87% or about 30% of the time. TRBV6-2, TRBV6-3 and some other V segments were excluded as indistinguishable. Researchers counted over 150 TCR beta chains as cytomegalovirus-associated.

The chain uses TRBV2 and TRBJ1-2, with D possibly being TRBD1 (6 bases). The clonotype was recovered from a man aged 25-45 years in good health and CMV-seronegative. Source material: PBMCs. This chain's CDR3 is CASSRRGPAEYYGYTF. The CDR3 coding sequence is TGTGCCAGCAGCAGGCGGGGGCCCGCCGAATACTATGGCTACACCTTC.